This T cell receptor beta chain was retrieved from a study of shared clonotypes between healthy human individuals. With respect to this clone: Antigen: not known.

Study findings and constraints: Across a handful of donors, naive CD4 shared around 5%, naive CD8 more than 3%, memory CD4 more than 2%, memory CD8 about 0.4%.

This CDR3 region has 13 residues. Per germline, CDR1 SGHTA and CDR2 FQGNSA. The V gene lost 9 bases and the J gene lost 2 bases, with 14 bases spanning the gap. Deep was the level at which the assay was run. Data came from immunoSEQ multiplex PCR; TCRdb stores just in-frame clones and leaves some out. The sample lists about 2,500,000 clones, more than 90% occurring once. The chain is built from TRBV7-2 and TRBJ2-7; D is undetermined. The clonotype comes from a man between 18 and 29 years old in good health. Sequencing input: naive CD4+ T cells sorted from blood. Subset reported: CD45RA+ positively selected. The DNA for the CDR3 is TGTGCCAGTTCCCGGGCCTGGACCTACGAGCAGTACTTC. Its protein product is CASSRAWTYEQYF.